A selection of T cell receptor beta chains follows, all from one sample in a study of cytomegalovirus exposure and HLA in healthy donors. TCRdb keeps only in-frame clones here, not all; method: immunoSEQ multiplex PCR. Among under 300,000 clones listed, around 89% were seen once. The sequenced sample consisted of PBMCs. The receptors shown here come from a woman aged 18-29 years in good health and CMV-seronegative. CDR3s include the opening cysteine and the closing phenylalanine or tryptophan. Fields, in order: CDR3 length, V gene, J gene, CDR3 protein.

CDR3 length: 13
V gene: TRBV10-3
J gene: TRBJ1-2
CDR3 protein: CAIRQGANYGYTF

CDR3 length: 16
V gene: TRBV7-9
J gene: TRBJ1-1
CDR3 protein: CASSQDRGQGNTEAFF

CDR3 length: 17
V gene: TRBV10-1
J gene: TRBJ2-7
CDR3 protein: CASSEPPVAGLIYEQYF

CDR3 length: 16
V gene: TRBV25-1
J gene: TRBJ1-1
CDR3 protein: CASSGGTGGTNTEAFF

CDR3 length: 16
V gene: TRBV5-4
J gene: TRBJ1-6
CDR3 protein: CASSAGGGSYNSPLHF

CDR3 length: 16
V gene: TRBV5-1
J gene: TRBJ2-4
CDR3 protein: CASSLGGTAGDDIQYF

CDR3 length: 17
V gene: TRBV11-1
J gene: TRBJ2-7
CDR3 protein: CASSPGTSGGDSYEQYF

CDR3 length: 14
V gene: TRBV30
J gene: TRBJ2-7
CDR3 protein: CAWQSYRGFNEQYF

CDR3 length: 14
V gene: TRBV6-5
J gene: TRBJ1-5
CDR3 protein: CASSHQGNNQPQHF

CDR3 length: 14
V gene: TRBV5-1
J gene: TRBJ2-5
CDR3 protein: CASSLVTYQETQYF

CDR3 length: 15
V gene: TRBV5-6
J gene: TRBJ2-2
CDR3 protein: CASSLALRNTGELFF

CDR3 length: 16
V gene: TRBV4-2
J gene: TRBJ2-1
CDR3 protein: CASSQATSGGYNEQFF

CDR3 length: 15
V gene: TRBV7-2
J gene: TRBJ1-4
CDR3 protein: CASSLWTGRGEKLFF

CDR3 length: 10
V gene: TRBV20-1
J gene: TRBJ1-2
CDR3 protein: CSALGEGSTF

CDR3 length: 15
V gene: TRBV9
J gene: TRBJ1-6
CDR3 protein: CASSLGTLRGSPLHF

CDR3 length: 14
V gene: TRBV27
J gene: TRBJ1-5
CDR3 protein: CASSQQARNQPQHF

CDR3 length: 15
V gene: TRBV7-9
J gene: TRBJ1-1
CDR3 protein: CASSSRTGDNTEAFF

CDR3 length: 15
V gene: TRBV5-1
J gene: TRBJ2-3
CDR3 protein: CASSLTPVGTDTQYF

CDR3 length: 13
V gene: TRBV6-6
J gene: TRBJ2-5
CDR3 protein: CASRHRGYETQYF

CDR3 length: 15
V gene: TRBV5-1
J gene: TRBJ2-3
CDR3 protein: CASSELRNRGHTQYF

CDR3 length: 14
V gene: TRBV5-6
J gene: TRBJ1-5
CDR3 protein: CASSRDRENQPQHF

CDR3 length: 16
V gene: TRBV7-9
J gene: TRBJ1-2
CDR3 protein: CASSLAGQGLNYGYTF

CDR3 length: 15
V gene: TRBV7-9
J gene: TRBJ1-1
CDR3 protein: CASSPSGGYNTEAFF

CDR3 length: 17
V gene: TRBV10-1
J gene: TRBJ2-3
CDR3 protein: CASSGRGLAGSTDTQYF

CDR3 length: 13
V gene: TRBV6-5
J gene: TRBJ2-2
CDR3 protein: CASSYKRSGELFF

CDR3 length: 13
V gene: TRBV29-1
J gene: TRBJ1-6
CDR3 protein: CSVAAGVNSPLHF

CDR3 length: 13
V gene: TRBV28
J gene: TRBJ1-2
CDR3 protein: CASSLGQGGGYTF

CDR3 length: 16
V gene: TRBV9
J gene: TRBJ2-2
CDR3 protein: CASSVGAGAHTGELFF

CDR3 length: 13
V gene: TRBV28
J gene: TRBJ2-7
CDR3 protein: CASRLPGDDEQYF

CDR3 length: 14
V gene: TRBV29-1
J gene: TRBJ2-7
CDR3 protein: CSVAGRTGVREQYF

CDR3 length: 15
V gene: TRBV6-5
J gene: TRBJ2-7
CDR3 protein: CASSYSGTETYEQYF

CDR3 length: 15
V gene: TRBV6-5
J gene: TRBJ1-4
CDR3 protein: CASSYSSRGNEKLFF

CDR3 length: 15
V gene: TRBV6-6
J gene: TRBJ1-2
CDR3 protein: CASSYDARGAYGYTF

CDR3 length: 15
V gene: TRBV5-6
J gene: TRBJ1-5
CDR3 protein: CASSSTEYSNQPQHF

CDR3 length: 13
V gene: TRBV19
J gene: TRBJ2-1
CDR3 protein: CASSIGGYNEQFF

CDR3 length: 15
V gene: TRBV7-9
J gene: TRBJ1-4
CDR3 protein: CASSATGQGNEKLFF

CDR3 length: 15
V gene: TRBV7-6
J gene: TRBJ2-3
CDR3 protein: CASSLGGGAADTQYF

CDR3 length: 14
V gene: TRBV5-4
J gene: TRBJ1-1
CDR3 protein: CASSLGTGTPEAFF

CDR3 length: 17
V gene: TRBV5-4
J gene: TRBJ2-2
CDR3 protein: CASSLGPRSANTGELFF

CDR3 length: 15
V gene: TRBV5-6
J gene: TRBJ1-6
CDR3 protein: CASSLSSSYNSPLHF

CDR3 length: 12
V gene: TRBV5-4
J gene: TRBJ2-7
CDR3 protein: CASSLASYEQYF

CDR3 length: 15
V gene: TRBV11-2
J gene: TRBJ2-5
CDR3 protein: CASSLGDRGQGTQYF

CDR3 length: 14
V gene: TRBV7-7
J gene: TRBJ2-5
CDR3 protein: CASSQKPGEETQYF

CDR3 length: 14
V gene: TRBV10-1
J gene: TRBJ1-1
CDR3 protein: CASSDGTGGTEAFF

CDR3 length: 18
V gene: TRBV5-1
J gene: TRBJ2-3
CDR3 protein: CASSWRGELAASTDTQYF

CDR3 length: 15
V gene: TRBV6-1
J gene: TRBJ1-5
CDR3 protein: CASTTGQGLNQPQHF

CDR3 length: 18
V gene: TRBV5-1
J gene: TRBJ2-1
CDR3 protein: CASSLTVTPTNERNEGFF

CDR3 length: 15
V gene: TRBV9
J gene: TRBJ1-5
CDR3 protein: CASSVAAGGNQPQHF

CDR3 length: 16
V gene: TRBV27
J gene: TRBJ2-1
CDR3 protein: CASSNKQRGGGNEQFF

CDR3 length: 15
V gene: TRBV2
J gene: TRBJ1-6
CDR3 protein: CASSEEQGGNSPLHF